What follows are 28 T cell receptor beta chains derived from one specimen sequenced in a study of shared clonotypes between healthy human individuals. Only in-frame clones appear in the TCRdb table, and some are missing; sequencing was by immunoSEQ multiplex PCR. The sample has roughly 2.5 million clones; 85% to 95% are singletons. The material sequenced was naive CD4+ T cells sorted from blood. Subset specified: CD45RA+ positively selected. The receptor set was obtained from a man between 18 and 35 years old in good health.

The chain combines TRBV5-5 with TRBJ1-5, with 7 bases that match TRBD1. Per the germline V gene, CDR1 is SGHKS and CDR2 is YYEKEE (reference sequence). The CDR3 loop spans 16 amino acids. The junction had 7 bases not matched to a gene; V was cut back by 4 bases and J by 0 bases. The DNA for the CDR3 is TGTGCCAGCAGCCCCATGGGGACAGATAGCAATCAGCCCCAGCATTTT. This sequence encodes CASSPMGTDSNQPQHF. Supplemented by reference TRBV5-5 and TRBJ1-5, the full variable domain reads DAGVTQSPTHLIKTRGQQVTLRCSPISGHKSVSWYQQVLGQGPQFIFQYYEKEERGRGNFPDRFSARQFPNYSSELNVNALLLGDSALYLCASSPMGTDSNQPQHFGDGTRLSIL.

The V gene is TRBV5-1, the J gene TRBJ2-7; 7 bases fit TRBD1. CDR3 length: 16 residues. Trimming at V came to 4 bases and at J to 2 bases, leaving 12 bases not matched to a gene. CDR1 is SGHRS, CDR2 YFSETQ, per germline. The CDR3 loop reads CASSDGQEALPYEQYF. In nucleotides, the CDR3 is TGCGCCAGCAGCGACGGACAGGAAGCCCTACCCTACGAGCAGTACTTC.

The V call is TRBV2, the J call TRBJ2-5; D gene ambiguous. The V gene's germline CDR1 is SNHLY and CDR2 FYNNEI. Trimming stripped 7 bases from V and 5 bases from J, with 8 bases between. CDR3 length: 11 amino acids. The CDR3: CASNPFETQYF. As DNA, the CDR3 is TGTGCCAGCAATCCCTTTGAGACCCAGTACTTC.

This chain links TRBV7-9 with TRBJ2-2, with 8 bases fitting TRBD2. V gave up 7 bases and J gave up 1 base; unmatched junction bases: 8. The length of the CDR3 is 16 residues. Germline CDR1 and CDR2: SEHNR and FQNEAQ (reference sequence). The CDR3 region has the DNA TGTGCCAGCACCCGGGGGGGCGGGGTGAACACCGGGGAGCTGTTTTTT. It yields the protein CASTRGGGVNTGELFF.

The chain has TRBV13 and TRBJ1-2, with a possible D match to TRBD1 (5 bases). The germline V gene has CDR1 PRHDT and CDR2 FYEKMQ (reference sequence). The CDR3 totals 18 residues. V lost 1 base to trimming and J lost 7 bases, with 25 bases between them. This CDR3 reads CASSLVAGTDIIWGGYTF. In DNA, the CDR3 is TGTGCCAGCAGCTTAGTTGCAGGGACGGACATAATCTGGGGTGGCTACACCTTC.

The chain has TRBV5-1 and TRBJ2-5; 12 nucleotides align to TRBD2. Trimming cost V 4 bases and J 2 bases; bases outside gene matches: 3. This CDR3 contains 15 residues. CDR1 and CDR2 from the germline V gene are SGHRS and YFSETQ. The CDR3 protein is CASSILAGGQETQYF. The CDR3 DNA reads TGCGCCAGCAGCATACTAGCGGGGGGACAAGAGACCCAGTACTTC.

The V call is TRBV6-1, the J call TRBJ2-5; D call uncertain. The CDR3 consists of 13 residues. Per germline, CDR1 MNHNS and CDR2 SASEGT. Trimming took 6 bases from V and 7 from J, leaving 15 bases between them. The CDR3 coding sequence is TGTGCCAGCAGGTTGGGCGGCTCAATGACCCAGTACTTC. Its translation is CASRLGGSMTQYF.

The table lists this clone with a few counts. The chain links TRBV30 to TRBJ1-1; D is unresolved. The length of the CDR3 is 18 residues. Trimming took off 0 bases at V and 0 bases at J, with 20 bases between the two ends. Germline CDR1 is GTSNPN and CDR2 is SVGIG (reference sequence). In DNA, the CDR3 is TGTGCCTGGAGTGTAGGCAGGACCTTCCCGATCATGAACACTGAAGCTTTCTTT. Protein sequence: CAWSVGRTFPIMNTEAFF.

In this sample, this clone turned up once. The chain joins TRBV18 to TRBJ2-7; 7 bases map to TRBD1. After removal of 2 bases from V and 6 bases from J, the junction contained 7 bases not matched to a gene. The germline V gene encodes CDR1 KGHSH and CDR2 LQKENI. This CDR3 is built from 14 residues. CDR3 nucleotides: TGTGCCAGCTCACCATGGGACAGAAATCGCGAGCAGTACTTC. This gives the protein CASSPWDRNREQYF.

V usage is TRBV2 and J usage is TRBJ1-1, with TRBD1 as a possible D gene (6 bases). The CDR3 totals 13 residues. Trimming stripped 0 bases from V and 11 bases from J, with 13 bases between. Germline CDR1 reads SNHLY; CDR2 reads FYNNEI. The CDR3 DNA reads as TGTGCCAGCAGTGAAGCCTGGGACACGCGGGCTTTCTTT. Translated, it gives CASSEAWDTRAFF.

The chain links TRBV9 to TRBJ2-2; 12 bases match TRBD1. CDR3 size: 17 residues. Looked up from germline, CDR1 is SGDLS and CDR2 is YYNGEE. The V gene end was trimmed by 1 base and the J gene end by 4 bases; junction bases not matched to a gene: 5. CDR3 region: CASSVRGDRGLTGELFF. Here the CDR3 DNA reads TGTGCCAGCAGCGTACGGGGGGACAGGGGGCTCACCGGGGAGCTGTTTTTT.

This chain links TRBV7-3 with TRBJ2-2; 9 bases agree with TRBD1. Germline trimming cut 5 bases from V and 4 bases from J; bases unmatched to any gene: 5. The germline CDR1 and CDR2 sequences are SGHTA and FQGTGA. The CDR3 totals 15 residues. In DNA form, the CDR3 reads TGTGCCAGCAGCCCGGACAGGGGTGGCACCGGGGAGCTGTTTTTT. Encoded protein: CASSPDRGGTGELFF.

This clone was counted once. V gene TRBV18 combines with J gene TRBJ2-5, with TRBD1 matching over 8 bases. In germline, CDR1 is KGHSH, CDR2 LQKENI. V was clipped by 4 bases and J by 3 bases; unmatched bases: 1. The CDR3 is 13 residues long. The CDR3: CASSQQGEETQYF. CDR3 sequence (DNA): TGTGCCAGCTCACAACAGGGGGAAGAGACCCAGTACTTC. The full variable domain, in which reference TRBV18 and TRBJ2-5 provide the parts outside the CDR3, is NAGVMQNPRHLVRRRGQEARLRCSPMKGHSHVYWYRQLPEEGLKFMVYLQKENIIDESGMPKERFSAEFPKEGPSILRIQQVVRGDSAAYFCASSQQGEETQYFGPGTRLLVL.

This rearrangement joins TRBV20-1 to TRBJ2-1; perhaps TRBD2 as D (5 bases). From germline, CDR1 is DFQATT and CDR2 SNEGSKA (reference sequence). V lost 3 bases, J lost 15 bases, and 15 bases lay in between. The CDR3 runs to 11 residues. The CDR3 DNA follows: TGCAGTGCTAGTTGGGAAGCGGTCCCGTTCTTC. Its translation: CSASWEAVPFF.

This chain connects TRBV10-1 to TRBJ1-1; maybe TRBD1 (5 bases). V shed 0 bases and J shed 6 bases, with 8 bases lying between them. Germline values: CDR1 WNHNN, CDR2 SYGVQD (reference sequence). The CDR3 covers 13 residues. The chain's CDR3 is CASSESIRAEAFF. In DNA form, the CDR3 reads TGCGCCAGCAGTGAGTCGATCAGGGCTGAAGCTTTCTTT.

The chain is built from TRBV7-2 and TRBJ2-7; 8 bases fit TRBD2. Per germline, CDR1 SGHTA and CDR2 FQGNSA. This CDR3 region has 14 residues. J lost 3 bases, V lost 5 bases, and 6 bases had no gene match. This CDR3 is CASSLGAGVYEQYF. The CDR3, as DNA: TGTGCCAGCAGCCTGGGAGCGGGAGTCTACGAGCAGTACTTC.

The genes are TRBV30 and TRBJ1-2; the match to TRBD1 covers 7 bases. Trimming took 3 bases from V and 6 from J; bases not matched to a gene: 7. In germline, CDR1 is GTSNPN, CDR2 SVGIG (reference sequence). The CDR3 covers 13 residues. The CDR3 loop is CAWRGDSPDGYTF. Here the CDR3 DNA reads TGTGCCTGGAGAGGGGACAGCCCGGATGGCTACACCTTC.

This chain joins TRBV5-1 and TRBJ2-4; D unresolved. There are 16 residues in the CDR3. Trimming pared 0 bases from V and 0 bases from J, leaving 10 bases between. Germline V gene lookup returns CDR1 SGHRS and CDR2 YFSETQ. The CDR3 spells CASSLDGSLAKNIQYF. In DNA, the CDR3 is TGCGCCAGCAGCTTGGATGGGTCACTAGCCAAAAACATTCAGTACTTC.

This sequence joins TRBV5-1 and TRBJ2-1; D gene ambiguous. Germline V gene lookup returns CDR1 SGHRS and CDR2 YFSETQ. Trimming pared 0 bases from V and 5 bases from J, leaving 12 bases between. The CDR3 spans 15 residues. The CDR3 reads CASSLGPERNNEQFF. For the CDR3, the DNA is TGCGCCAGCAGCTTGGGGCCAGAACGAAACAATGAGCAGTTCTTC.

The chain recombines TRBV5-1 with TRBJ2-1; no firm D call. The CDR3 contains 12 residues. Trimming pared 3 bases from V and 6 bases from J, leaving 7 bases between. Germline values: CDR1 SGHRS, CDR2 YFSETQ. CDR3 DNA: TGCGCCAGCAGCTACGCAGCCAATGAGCAGTTCTTC. This gives the protein CASSYAANEQFF.

J is TRBJ2-3 and V is TRBV2, with D possibly matching TRBD2 (6 bases). Trimming left V 4 bases short and J 2 bases short, with 10 bases between. The CDR3 runs 14 residues. The V gene's germline CDR1 is SNHLY and CDR2 FYNNEI. The CDR3 DNA reads TGTGCCAGCAGTGTGGGACTTTCCACAGATACGCAGTATTTT. Protein: CASSVGLSTDTQYF.

The V gene is TRBV5-5, the J gene TRBJ2-4; 10 nucleotides match TRBD2. Trimming removed 3 bases from V and 9 bases from J; junction bases left unmatched: 6. The CDR3 extends over 14 amino acids. CDR1 and CDR2 from the germline V gene are SGHKS and YYEKEE (reference sequence). CDR3 sequence reads: CASSSTSGFGIQYF. CDR3 nucleotides: TGTGCCAGCAGCTCGACTAGCGGGTTTGGCATTCAGTACTTC.

The chain joins TRBV6-1 to TRBJ2-1, with 8 bases that match TRBD1. The V gene's germline CDR1 is MNHNS and CDR2 SASEGT. V lost 4 bases and J lost 11; bases outside the gene matches: 7. The CDR3 sequence is 13 residues long. CDR3 sequence: CASSGGTGGKQFF. CDR3 bases: TGTGCCAGCAGTGGGGGAACAGGGGGGAAGCAGTTCTTC.

The CDR3 reads CANGQGDTPLHF. Here the CDR3 DNA reads TGTGCCAATGGGCAGGGGGATACACCCCTCCACTTT. The rearrangement joins TRBV7-6 to TRBJ1-6, with 7 bases lining up with TRBD1. CDR1 is SGHVS and CDR2 is FNYEAQ in the germline V gene. There are 12 residues in the CDR3. With 10 bases clipped from V and 11 bases from J, the junction kept 8 bases outside the gene matches.

This chain uses TRBV11-1 with TRBJ2-3, with 8 bases fitting TRBD2. CDR1 SGHAT and CDR2 FQDESV come from the germline V gene (reference sequence). Trimming cost V 0 bases and J 2 bases; bases outside gene matches: 4. This CDR3 has 16 amino acids. The CDR3 DNA follows: TGTGCCAGCAGCTTAGCCCGGGGGGGCCCCACAGATACGCAGTATTTT. This gives the protein CASSLARGGPTDTQYF.

J is TRBJ2-2 and V is TRBV6-1, with TRBD1 as a possible D gene (6 bases). The V end was cut by 7 bases, the J end by 7 bases, with 16 bases between. Germline V gene data show CDR1 as MNHNS and CDR2 as SASEGT. The length of the CDR3 is 14 residues. The CDR3 region has the DNA TGTGCCAGCAATAGGGGGACAAAGGGCGGGGAGCTGTTTTTT. Translating it yields CASNRGTKGGELFF.

This chain uses TRBV4-3 with TRBJ2-7; D is perhaps TRBD1 (6 bases). The germline CDR1 and CDR2 sequences are LGHNA and YSLEER. V gave up 0 bases and J gave up 4 bases, with 13 bases separating them. The CDR3 extends over 15 amino acids. The CDR3 DNA sequence: TGCGCCAGCAGCCAAGATTTGGACAGAGAGTACGAGCAGTACTTC. Translated: CASSQDLDREYEQYF.

This clone came up many times. The chain carries TRBV12-5 and TRBJ2-7; TRBD1 matches 7 bases. Germline CDR1 is LGHNT and CDR2 is FRNRAP. Trimming removed 5 bases from V and 2 bases from J; junction bases left unmatched: 12. CDR3 length equals 16 residues. The CDR3: CASGPEDRQNAYEQYF. The CDR3 DNA reads TGTGCTAGTGGTCCGGAGGACAGGCAAAATGCCTACGAGCAGTACTTC.